These 12 T cell receptor beta chains came from one sample sequenced in a study of shared clonotypes between healthy human individuals. TCRdb keeps only in-frame clones here, not all; method: immunoSEQ multiplex PCR. This sample has 450,000 to 500,000 clones, with about three quarters found just once. Specimen: PBMCs. The receptors here all came from a woman aged 40 to 50 in good health. Some clones in this sample may be carry-over from other donors' samples.

The rearrangement joins TRBV28 to TRBJ1-4; D unresolved. Trimming took off 1 base at V and 8 bases at J, with 20 bases between the two ends. Germline CDR1 MDHEN, CDR2 SYDVKM. The CDR3 has 17 residues. As DNA, the CDR3 is TGTGCCAGCAGTTTATCGGATTTCTACGATGAAGGCGAAAAACTGTTTTTT. It translates to CASSLSDFYDEGEKLFF.

The V gene is TRBV6-5, the J gene TRBJ2-2; a possible D gene is TRBD2 (5 bases). The CDR3 loop spans 14 amino acids. The V gene's germline CDR1 is MNHEY and CDR2 SVGAGI. The V end lost 5 bases, the J end lost 4 bases, and 11 bases lay between the germline ends. CDR3 nucleotides: TGTGCCAGCAGTCTCCGGGATACCACCGGGGAGCTGTTTTTT. This codes for CASSLRDTTGELFF.

This chain connects TRBV5-1 to TRBJ2-3; D remains ambiguous. Germline V CDR1 and CDR2: SGHRS, YFSETQ. V dropped 1 base and J dropped 3 bases, with 6 bases sitting between them. This CDR3 region has 13 residues. CDR3 nucleotides: TGCGCCAGCAGCTTGTTGGGAACAGATACGCAGTATTTT. Its translation is CASSLLGTDTQYF.

This rearrangement joins TRBV7-9 to TRBJ1-5, with TRBD1 matching 8 bases. The J segment lost 5 bases and the V segment lost 6 bases, leaving 9 bases of the junction unmatched. Germline V lookup: CDR1 SEHNR, CDR2 FQNEAQ (reference sequence). The CDR3 runs to 15 residues. Here the CDR3 reads CASSKDRAPDQPQHF. The CDR3 bases are TGTGCCAGCAGTAAGGACAGGGCCCCCGATCAGCCCCAGCATTTT.

This clone was counted many times. The chain couples TRBV4-2 to TRBJ2-3, with D perhaps matching TRBD1 or TRBD2 (5 bases each). Germline V gene sequence: CDR1 LGHNA, CDR2 YNFKEQ. Trimming took off 6 bases at V and 1 base at J, with 20 bases between the two ends. The CDR3 contains 17 residues. The CDR3 sequence: CASSPRANGARTDTQYF. The CDR3 coding sequence is TGTGCCAGCAGTCCAAGGGCAAACGGGGCTCGCACAGATACGCAGTATTTT.

Only one count was recorded for this clone. This sequence joins TRBV25-1 and TRBJ1-4, with no clear D. The germline V gene has CDR1 MGHDK and CDR2 SYGVNS. V was pared by 6 bases and J by 3 bases, with 8 bases between. This CDR3 region has 13 residues. In DNA, the CDR3 is TGTGCCAGCAGGGCCGGGGCTAATGAAAAACTGTTTTTT. This sequence encodes CASRAGANEKLFF.

This chain uses TRBV6-5 with TRBJ2-5, with D possibly called TRBD1 or TRBD2 (5 bases each). The CDR3 is 15 amino acids. Between the trimmed V and J ends, which lost 1 base and 1 base, there was a span of 10 bases. The germline CDR1 and CDR2 sequences are MNHEY and SVGAGI. The CDR3 region has the DNA TGTGCCAGCAGTTACTGGGGACGGAGCCAAGAGACCCAGTACTTC. Its protein product is CASSYWGRSQETQYF.

This clone has just a few counts. The J gene is TRBJ2-3, the V gene TRBV7-9, with D perhaps matching TRBD1 or TRBD2 (5 bases each). V lost 4 bases to trimming and J lost 1 base, with 9 bases between them. CDR1 is SEHNR, CDR2 FQNEAQ, per germline (reference sequence). The CDR3 is 14 residues long. CDR3 bases: TGTGCCAGCAGCTCCCGGGACGGCACAGATACGCAGTATTTT. This translates into CASSSRDGTDTQYF.

Note on this clone: A clone one base away is much larger, so this may be a read error. This chain links TRBV30 with TRBJ2-4, with D unresolved. This CDR3 region has 13 residues. The ends were cut back, 4 bases at V and 4 bases at J, with 11 bases in the middle. The germline V gene encodes CDR1 GTSNPN and CDR2 SVGIG (reference sequence). The CDR3 coding sequence is TGTGCCTGGATCACTGCGAGGAAAAACATTCAGTACTTC. Its protein product is CAWITARKNIQYF.

This clone was seen once. The V call is TRBV10-1, the J call TRBJ2-1, with 7 bases aligning to TRBD2. V was clipped by 6 bases and J by 12 bases; unmatched bases: 17. The CDR3 loop spans 15 amino acids. Looked up from germline, CDR1 is WNHNN and CDR2 is SYGVQD (reference sequence). The CDR3 protein is CASRDPIRDYVGQFF. DNA of the CDR3: TGCGCCAGCAGGGACCCCATCCGGGACTATGTGGGGCAGTTCTTC.

This clone was counted many times. The V and J genes are TRBV11-2 and TRBJ2-1; 7 bases line up with TRBD2. The V segment lost 0 bases and the J segment 4 bases; nucleotides outside the gene matches: 9. CDR1 is SGHAT and CDR2 is FQNNGV in the germline V gene. The CDR3 totals 17 residues. The CDR3 coding sequence is TGTGCCAGCAGCTTAGATCGCGGCGGGAGAGGGTACAATGAGCAGTTCTTC. Protein sequence: CASSLDRGGRGYNEQFF.

This clone was counted only a few times. The V call is TRBV6-1, the J call TRBJ2-1; 13 bases match TRBD2. The CDR3 totals 15 residues. The V and J ends lost 1 base and 8 bases, in that order; junction bases with no gene match: 2. Germline-derived CDR1 and CDR2 are MNHNS and SASEGT. As DNA, the CDR3 is TGTGCCAGCAGTGAAGGGACTAGCGGGAGTGATGAGCAGTTCTTC. Its protein product is CASSEGTSGSDEQFF.